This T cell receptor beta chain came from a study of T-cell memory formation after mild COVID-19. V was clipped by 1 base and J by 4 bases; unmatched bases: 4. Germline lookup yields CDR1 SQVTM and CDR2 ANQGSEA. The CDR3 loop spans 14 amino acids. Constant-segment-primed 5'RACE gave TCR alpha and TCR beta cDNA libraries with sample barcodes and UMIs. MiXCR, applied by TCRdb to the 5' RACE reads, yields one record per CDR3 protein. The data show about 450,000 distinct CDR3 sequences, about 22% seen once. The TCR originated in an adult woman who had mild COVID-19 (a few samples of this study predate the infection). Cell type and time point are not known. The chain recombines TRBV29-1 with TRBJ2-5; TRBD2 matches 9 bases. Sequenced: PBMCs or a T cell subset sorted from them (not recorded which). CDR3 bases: TGCAGCGTTGAAGGGCGGGAGGGCCCAGAGACCCAGTACTTC. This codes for CSVEGREGPETQYF.